This entry is about one T cell receptor (beta chain). Assay: immunoSEQ multiplex PCR; the TCRdb copy retains only in-frame clones and omits some. This sample has 120,000 to 150,000 clones, with about nine tenths found just once. Germline loops: CDR1 SGHAT, CDR2 FQNNGV. The length of the CDR3 is 16 residues. V was clipped by 3 bases and J by 8 bases; unmatched bases: 12. This entry comes from a study of blood T cell repertoires in COVID-19. This clonotype was sampled from a woman in her thirties or forties who had been exposed to COVID-19. The sample was PBMCs or T cells enriched from blood (not recorded which). This chain links TRBV11-2 with TRBJ1-4, with TRBD1 identical over 7 bases. The CDR3 reads CASSFTGQTLGEKLFF. The DNA of the CDR3 is TGTGCCAGCAGCTTTACGGGACAGACGTTAGGGGAAAAACTGTTTTTT.